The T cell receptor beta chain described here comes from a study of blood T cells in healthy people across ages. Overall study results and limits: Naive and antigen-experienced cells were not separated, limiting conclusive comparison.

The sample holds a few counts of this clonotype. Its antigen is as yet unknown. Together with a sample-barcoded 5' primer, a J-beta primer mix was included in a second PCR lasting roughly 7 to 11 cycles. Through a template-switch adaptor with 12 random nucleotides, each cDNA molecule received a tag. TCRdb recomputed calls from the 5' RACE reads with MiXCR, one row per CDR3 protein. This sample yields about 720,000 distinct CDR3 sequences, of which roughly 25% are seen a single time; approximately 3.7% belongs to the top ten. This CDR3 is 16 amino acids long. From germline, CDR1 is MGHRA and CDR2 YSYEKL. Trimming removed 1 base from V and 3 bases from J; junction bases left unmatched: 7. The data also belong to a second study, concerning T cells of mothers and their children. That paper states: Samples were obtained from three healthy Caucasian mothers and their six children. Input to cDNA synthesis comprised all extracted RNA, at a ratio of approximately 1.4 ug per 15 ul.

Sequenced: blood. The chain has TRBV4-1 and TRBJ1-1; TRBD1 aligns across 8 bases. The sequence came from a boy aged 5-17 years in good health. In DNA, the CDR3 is TGCGCCAGCAGCCAAGGGACAGGGCTCGGGGACACTGAAGCTTTCTTT. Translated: CASSQGTGLGDTEAFF.